The T cell receptor beta chain described here comes from a study of blood T cell repertoires in COVID-19. Background on the study: COVID-19 samples, acute and convalescent, were from the United States, Italy and Spain.

Under the authors' procedure: Reference gene primer amplification gave nucleated cell count estimates. Profiling relied on immunoSEQ multiplex PCR, and the TCRdb table lists in-frame clones only, not all of them. Clone size and V and J calls were adopted from that table, with D and trimming inferred from the DNA. Of over 80,000 clones listed, roughly 90% were seen once; the top ten hold 2.9%. CDR1 is SGDLS and CDR2 is YYNGEE in the germline V gene. The CDR3 length is 17 residues. The V segment lost 4 bases and the J segment 5 bases; nucleotides outside the gene matches: 16. This TCR derives from a woman of 80 years or more with acute or convalescent COVID-19. J is TRBJ1-1 and V is TRBV9; 8 bases match TRBD1. Input material: peripheral blood. CDR3 DNA: TGTGCCAGCAGCTCCCGGACAGGGCTTGTCACGGGAACTGAAGCTTTCTTT. As protein: CASSSRTGLVTGTEAFF. The full variable domain, completed using reference TRBV9 and TRBJ1-1, is DSGVTQTPKHLITATGQRVTLRCSPRSGDLSVYWYQQSLDQGLQFLIQYYNGEERAKGNILERFSAQQFPDLHSELNLSSLELGDSALYFCASSSRTGLVTGTEAFFGQGTRLTVV.